The present entry profiles one T cell receptor beta chain with its context. Only in-frame clones appear in the TCRdb table, and some are missing; sequencing was by immunoSEQ multiplex PCR. The sample contains around 100,000 clones, about 85% of which appear only once. This entry is derived from a study of T cell responses to AZD1222 COVID-19 vaccine. Sequencing was performed on peripheral blood, taken 28 days after the second AZD1222 dose. The sequence came from an adult who received the AZD1222 COVID-19 vaccine.

The CDR3 DNA follows: TGTGCCAGCAGCCCGACAGGGGTGGCTAATGAAAAACTGTTTTTT. This gives the protein CASSPTGVANEKLFF. This sequence joins TRBV6-5 and TRBJ1-4; 8 bases fit TRBD1. This CDR3 spans 15 amino acids. Germline loops: CDR1 MNHEY, CDR2 SVGAGI. With 6 bases clipped from V and 3 bases from J, the junction kept 6 bases outside the gene matches.